The 15 T cell receptor beta chains in this list originate from one sample, sequenced in a study of shared clonotypes between healthy human individuals. Here immunoSEQ multiplex PCR was the method, and the copy in TCRdb shows in-frame clones only, minus some. Of a few million clones listed, around 94% were seen once; the top ten hold more than 0.12%. The specimen sequenced was naive CD4+ T cells sorted from blood. Sample subset: CD45RA+ positively selected. These receptors were obtained from a young man in good health.

This clone was observed once. The chain is built from TRBV5-1 and TRBJ2-4; 8 positions match TRBD1. Unmatched junction bases numbered 10, after V lost 5 bases and J lost 9 bases. This CDR3 comprises 14 residues. Germline lookup yields CDR1 SGHRS and CDR2 YFSETQ. For the CDR3, the DNA is TGCGCCAGCAGAGAGCTTCAGGGGGCGGGCATTCAGTACTTC. Translating gives CASRELQGAGIQYF.

The chain has TRBV2 and TRBJ2-2, with D perhaps TRBD1 (6 bases). The germline V and J ends were trimmed by 7 bases and 0 bases, with 12 bases remaining between them. The CDR3 is made up of 15 amino acids. Germline CDR1 is SNHLY and CDR2 is FYNNEI. The CDR3: CASNSQGSNTGELFF. The DNA of the CDR3 is TGTGCCAGCAACTCACAGGGTTCGAACACCGGGGAGCTGTTTTTT. Complete variable domain (other parts from reference TRBV2 and TRBJ2-2): EPEVTQTPSHQVTQMGQEVILRCVPISNHLYFYWYRQILGQKVEFLVSFYNNEISEKSEIFDDQFSVERPDGSNFTLKIRSTKLEDSAMYFCASNSQGSNTGELFFGEGSRLTVL.

This chain links TRBV5-1 with TRBJ2-3, with D perhaps TRBD1 (7 bases). V lost 6 bases to trimming and J lost 3 bases, with 17 bases between them. This CDR3 contains 15 residues. Germline-derived CDR1 and CDR2 are SGHRS and YFSETQ. The CDR3 region has the DNA TGCGCCAGCACCGTCGACAGGGCGGGAACAGATACGCAGTATTTT. Protein product: CASTVDRAGTDTQYF.

The chain uses TRBV5-4 and TRBJ2-2, with a weak D call TRBD1 (5 bases). The CDR3 runs 14 residues. The germline V gene has CDR1 SGHNT and CDR2 YYREEE (reference sequence). V lost 1 base, J lost 5 bases, and 9 bases lay in between. CDR3 sequence: CASSLPGQTGELFF. The CDR3, as DNA: TGTGCCAGCAGCTTGCCTGGACAAACCGGGGAGCTGTTTTTT.

The genes are TRBV12-1 and TRBJ2-2; TRBD2, as called in the table, went unchecked against the DNA. TRBV12-1 is a pseudogene. The CDR3 runs 15 residues. The CDR3 sequence is CASSLFPVNTGELFF. CDR3 coding DNA: TGTGCCAGCAGCTTGTTCCCGGTTAACACCGGGGAGCTGTTTTTT.

This clone appeared a single time. This chain joins TRBV15 and TRBJ1-6, with D possibly TRBD1 on 5 matching bases. Germline CDR1 is LNHNV and CDR2 is YYDKDF (reference sequence). This CDR3 has 15 residues. V was clipped by 3 bases and J by 8 bases, with 14 bases between them. The CDR3 here is CATSRSGDRYSPLHF. CDR3 sequence (DNA): TGTGCCACCAGCAGGTCCGGAGACAGATATTCACCCCTCCACTTT.

This clone appeared a single time. This chain links TRBV5-4 with TRBJ2-2; TRBD1 or TRBD2 may be the D gene (7 bases each). CDR3 size: 18 residues. Germline V lookup: CDR1 SGHNT, CDR2 YYREEE (reference sequence). V lost 4 bases to trimming and J lost 0 bases, with 19 bases between them. CDR3: CASSPGGGLIANTGELFF. The CDR3 DNA is TGTGCCAGCAGCCCAGGGGGGGGACTGATCGCGAACACCGGGGAGCTGTTTTTT.

The chain employs TRBV30 and TRBJ2-3, with 7 bases fitting TRBD2. CDR3 length: 17 amino acids. The germline V gene has CDR1 GTSNPN and CDR2 SVGIG (reference sequence). V lost 0 bases and J lost 2; bases outside the gene matches: 11. CDR3 residues: CAWSVPKAGFFTDTQYF. As DNA, the CDR3 is TGTGCCTGGAGTGTACCCAAAGCGGGATTCTTCACAGATACGCAGTATTTT.

The rearrangement links TRBV9 to TRBJ2-3; 10 nucleotides match TRBD1. This CDR3 is built from 16 residues. Germline V CDR1 and CDR2: SGDLS, YYNGEE. V lost 0 bases and J lost 5; bases outside the gene matches: 6. The CDR3 DNA reads TGTGCCAGCAGCGTAGGTGAGGGACAGGGGAGAGATACGCAGTATTTT. It encodes CASSVGEGQGRDTQYF.

The rearrangement uses TRBV9 and TRBJ1-6; TRBD1 might be the D (5 bases). This CDR3 spans 15 amino acids. Looked up from germline, CDR1 is SGDLS and CDR2 is YYNGEE. Trimming left V 4 bases short and J 5 bases short, with 13 bases between. CDR3 DNA: TGTGCCAGCAGCCTCGGACACTTTGATAATTCACCCCTCCACTTT. It yields the protein CASSLGHFDNSPLHF.

This clone appeared once. The chain is built from TRBV7-8 and TRBJ2-3; TRBD2 matches at 13 bases. The CDR3 loop spans 17 amino acids. J gave up 6 bases and V 5 bases, and 11 bases lay outside the gene matches. Germline V gene sequence: CDR1 SGHVS, CDR2 FQNEAQ. The CDR3, as DNA: TGTGCCAGCAGCCCGGGACTAGCGGGGCGCTGGGTGGATACGCAGTATTTT. This codes for CASSPGLAGRWVDTQYF.

The chain carries TRBV21-1 and TRBJ2-7; TRBD1 is the table's D call, not checked against the DNA. TRBV21-1 has pseudogene status. This CDR3 has 17 residues. CDR3 DNA: TGTGCCAGCAGCCTCAGACAGGGGGCCAGCGCCTACTACGAGCAGTACTTC. This translates into CASSLRQGASAYYEQYF.

Points on this clone: Additional DNA sequences in this sample encode the identical CDR3. The chain is built from TRBV9 and TRBJ1-4; a possible D gene is TRBD1 (5 bases). Germline V lookup: CDR1 SGDLS, CDR2 YYNGEE. The CDR3 covers 14 residues. V lost 3 bases and J lost 0, with 6 bases in between. The CDR3 reads CASSAGSTNEKLFF. For the CDR3, the DNA is TGTGCCAGCAGCGCAGGGTCAACTAATGAAAAACTGTTTTTT.

The chain employs TRBV19 and TRBJ1-6; 8 nucleotides agree with TRBD1. The junction had 7 bases not matched to a gene; V was cut back by 6 bases and J by 9 bases. CDR1 is LNHDA and CDR2 is SQIVND in the germline V gene (reference sequence). CDR3 length: 14 amino acids. CDR3 DNA: TGTGCCAGTAGAGGACCACAGGGGGTTTCACCCCTCCACTTT. This encodes CASRGPQGVSPLHF. The full variable domain, rest sourced from reference TRBV19 and TRBJ1-6, is DGGITQSPKYLFRKEGQNVTLSCEQNLNHDAMYWYRQDPGQGLRLIYYSQIVNDFQKGDIAEGYSVSREKKESFPLTVTSAQKNPTAFYLCASRGPQGVSPLHFGNGTRLTVT.

The rearrangement uses TRBV30 and TRBJ1-1, with 10 bases lining up with TRBD1. Losses at the gene ends were 2 bases for V and 11 bases for J; bases not matched to a gene: 11. This CDR3 is built from 14 residues. Germline loops: CDR1 GTSNPN, CDR2 SVGIG (reference sequence). CDR3 residues: CAWSYQTDRGLAFF. The CDR3 DNA sequence: TGTGCCTGGAGTTACCAAACCGACAGGGGGCTGGCTTTCTTT.